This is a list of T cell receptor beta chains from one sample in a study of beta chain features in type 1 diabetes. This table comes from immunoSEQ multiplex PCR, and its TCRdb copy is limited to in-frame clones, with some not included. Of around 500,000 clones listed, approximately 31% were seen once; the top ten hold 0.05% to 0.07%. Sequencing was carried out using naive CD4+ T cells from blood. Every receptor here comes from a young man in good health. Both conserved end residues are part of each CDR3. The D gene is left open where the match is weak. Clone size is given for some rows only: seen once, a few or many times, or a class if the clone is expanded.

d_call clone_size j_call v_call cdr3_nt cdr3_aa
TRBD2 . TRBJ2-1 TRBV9 TGTGCCAGCTCCGGGACTAGCGGGAATCCGGCCTACAATGAGCAGTTCTTC CASSGTSGNPAYNEQFF
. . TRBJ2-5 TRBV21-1 TGTGCCAGCAGCAATTCCAGAAGGGAGACCCAGTACTTC CASSNSRRETQYF
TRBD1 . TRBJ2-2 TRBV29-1 TGCAGCGTTGAAGAGGTGAAGACAGGGGCCGGGGAGCTGTTTTTT CSVEEVKTGAGELFF
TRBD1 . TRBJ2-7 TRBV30 TGTGCCTGGAGTGCGGACAGGGGTCACGAGCAGTACTTC CAWSADRGHEQYF
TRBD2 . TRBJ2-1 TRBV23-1 TGCGCCAGCAGTCTATCTAGCGGGAGACCGAGCAATGAGCAGTTCTTC CASSLSSGRPSNEQFF
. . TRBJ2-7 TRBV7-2 TGTGCCAGCAGCTCGCAAGTGCAGGGGAGACCTTACGAGCAGTACTTC CASSSQVQGRPYEQYF
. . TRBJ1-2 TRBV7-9 TGTGCCAGCAGCGCAGGGACTAACTATGGCTACACCTTC CASSAGTNYGYTF
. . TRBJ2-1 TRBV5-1 TGCGCCAGCAGCTTGGATAACGGGAAGACGGATGAGCAGTTCTTC CASSLDNGKTDEQFF
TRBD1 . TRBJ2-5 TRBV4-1 TGCGCCAGCAGCCTGGACAGGGGAGGACGAGAGACCCAGTACTTC CASSLDRGGRETQYF
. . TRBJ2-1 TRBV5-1 TGCGCCAGCAGCACCTTTAGCTCCTACAATGAGCAGTTCTTC CASSTFSSYNEQFF
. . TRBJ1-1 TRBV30 TGTGCCTGGAGTAGCGACCCGGGAACTGAAGCTTTCTTT CAWSSDPGTEAFF
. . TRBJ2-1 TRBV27 TGTGCCACAAGGACAGCCGCGTTTGGCAATGAGCAGTTCTTC CATRTAAFGNEQFF
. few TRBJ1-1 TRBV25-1 TGTGCCAGCAGGATGAACACTGAAGCTTTCTTT CASRMNTEAFF
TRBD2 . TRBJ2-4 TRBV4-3 TGCGCCAGCAGCCCTCTACTAGCGGGAGGGGCAAACATTCAGTACTTC CASSPLLAGGANIQYF
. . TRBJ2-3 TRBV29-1 TGCAGCGGCGCAGGGGTTGCAGATACGCAGTATTTT CSGAGVADTQYF
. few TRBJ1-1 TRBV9 TGTGCCAGCAGCGTAGTCCGTACTGAAGCTTTCTTT CASSVVRTEAFF
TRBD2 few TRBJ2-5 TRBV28 TGTGCCAGCAGCCGGACTAGCGGTCTTCTACAGACCCAGTACTTC CASSRTSGLLQTQYF
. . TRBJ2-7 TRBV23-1 TGCGCCAGCGAAGGAGGGGACCTAGGGCGAACCTACGAGCAGTACTTC CASEGGDLGRTYEQYF
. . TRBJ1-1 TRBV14 TGTGCCAGCAGCCAAGATGGGAACACTGAAGCTTTCTTT CASSQDGNTEAFF
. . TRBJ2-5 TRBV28 TGTGCCAGCGGGGAAACGGAGACCCAGTACTTC CASGETETQYF
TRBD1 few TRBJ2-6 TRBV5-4 TGTGCCAGCAGCTACAGGGGGCAAGGGGCCAACGTCCTGACTTTC CASSYRGQGANVLTF
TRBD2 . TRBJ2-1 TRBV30 TGTGCCTGGAGTGTACGCGGGAGTCCCTACAATGAGCAGTTCTTC CAWSVRGSPYNEQFF
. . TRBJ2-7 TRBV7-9 TGTGCCAGCAGCTCTTCAGGCTACGAGCAGTACTTC CASSSSGYEQYF
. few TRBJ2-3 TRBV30 TGTGCCTGGAGCCTCATGGGGGGCACAGATACGCAGTATTTT CAWSLMGGTDTQYF
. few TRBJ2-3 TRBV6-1 TGTGCCAGCAGTGAGGCTGGGCTGATGGACGGTACGCAGTATTTT CASSEAGLMDGTQYF
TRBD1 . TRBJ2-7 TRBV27 TGTGCCAGCAGGGGGACAGGTTCCTACGAGCAGTACTTC CASRGTGSYEQYF
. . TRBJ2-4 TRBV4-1 TGCGCCAGCAGCCAAGATCGGGGGGCGGGAGCCAAAAACATTCAGTACTTC CASSQDRGAGAKNIQYF
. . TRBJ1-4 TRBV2 TGTGCCAGCAGTGAAAGACAGCTGTATGAAAAACTGTTTTTT CASSERQLYEKLFF
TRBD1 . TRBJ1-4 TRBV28 TGTGCCAGCAATCCTACCGGGACAGGAAATGAAAAACTGTTTTTT CASNPTGTGNEKLFF
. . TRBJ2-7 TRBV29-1 TGCAGCGTTCGGCAGGGGGGAGCCTACGAGCAGTACTTC CSVRQGGAYEQYF
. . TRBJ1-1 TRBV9 TGTGCCAGCAGCGTCGGGGGCGACACTGAAGCTTTCTTT CASSVGGDTEAFF
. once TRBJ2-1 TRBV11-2 TGTGCCAGCAGCCCGTGGGCGGGATCCTACAATGAGCAGTTCTTC CASSPWAGSYNEQFF
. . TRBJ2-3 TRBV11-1 TGTGCCAGCAGACCCCCCGGGACTCGCAATACGCAGTATTTT CASRPPGTRNTQYF
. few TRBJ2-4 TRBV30 TGTGCCTGGAGTACTAACAAAAACATTCAGTACTTC CAWSTNKNIQYF
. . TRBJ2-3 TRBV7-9 TGTGCCAGCAGCTTTAGCCGCCCAGATACGCAGTATTTT CASSFSRPDTQYF
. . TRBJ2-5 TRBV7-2 TGTGCCAGCAGCCTAGAGGTTCGGGAGACCCAGTACTTC CASSLEVRETQYF
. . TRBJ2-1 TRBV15 TGTGCCACCAGCAGAGACTACAATGAGCAGTTCTTC CATSRDYNEQFF
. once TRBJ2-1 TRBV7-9 TGTGCCAGCAGCGTTACAGGGTACAATGAGCAGTTCTTC CASSVTGYNEQFF
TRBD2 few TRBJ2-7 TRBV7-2 TGTGCCAGCAGCTTGGTGCGGGAGGGCCCCTACGAGCAGTACTTC CASSLVREGPYEQYF
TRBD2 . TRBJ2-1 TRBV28 TGTGCCAGCAGCACTCCCGGGACTAGCGTTCCTGAGCAGTTCTTC CASSTPGTSVPEQFF
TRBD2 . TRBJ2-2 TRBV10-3 TGTGCCATCAGTGAGTTCCGGGCGGGAGACACCGGGGAGCTGTTTTTT CAISEFRAGDTGELFF
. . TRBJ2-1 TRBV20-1 TGCAGTGCCGGGACCCCCAATGAGCAGTTCTTC CSAGTPNEQFF
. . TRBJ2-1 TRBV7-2 TGTGCCAGCAGCTTAGGGATGGCCCCAGCAGTGAATGAGCAGTTCTTC CASSLGMAPAVNEQFF
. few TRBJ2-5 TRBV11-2 TGTGCCAGCAGCAGTAGACAGGGAGGGGAGCAGTACTTC CASSSRQGGEQYF
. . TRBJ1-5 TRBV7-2 TGTGCCAGCAGACCTGCCGGGGGGTATAGCAATCAGCCCCAGCATTTT CASRPAGGYSNQPQHF
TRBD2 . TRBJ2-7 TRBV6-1 TGTGCCAGCAGTGTCCCCGGGGGGTCCTACGAGCAGTACTTC CASSVPGGSYEQYF
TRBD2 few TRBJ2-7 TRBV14 TGTGCCAGCAGCCTGAGCGGGAGGCCCTCCTACGAGCAGTACTTC CASSLSGRPSYEQYF
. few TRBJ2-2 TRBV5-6 TGTGCCAGCAGCTTCTGGGGCGGGGAGCTGTTTTTT CASSFWGGELFF
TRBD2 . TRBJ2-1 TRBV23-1 TGCGCCAGCAGTCAACCTTACCCGAGTCCGACTAGCGAGAAATACAATGAGCAGTTCTTC CASSQPYPSPTSEKYNEQFF
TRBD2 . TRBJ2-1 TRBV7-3 TGTGCCAGCAGCTCCCTGGGGACTAGCGCCAATGAGCAGTTCTTC CASSSLGTSANEQFF
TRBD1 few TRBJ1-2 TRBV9 TGTGCCAGCAGCGGGACAGGGAACGGCTACACCTTC CASSGTGNGYTF
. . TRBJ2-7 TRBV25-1 TGTGCCAGCAGTTTTGCCGGGGTTCACGAGCAGTACTTC CASSFAGVHEQYF
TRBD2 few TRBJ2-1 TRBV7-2 TGTGCCAGCAGCACCGGACTAGCGGGAGTCCTCTCCTACAATGAGCAGTTCTTC CASSTGLAGVLSYNEQFF
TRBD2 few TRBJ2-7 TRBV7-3 TGTGCCAGCAGCTTAAGCTCTAGCGGGAGGATCGAGCAGTACTTC CASSLSSSGRIEQYF
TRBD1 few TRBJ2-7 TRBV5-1 TGCGCCAGCAGGATCGGACAGGGGAGCTCCTACGAGCAGTACTTC CASRIGQGSSYEQYF
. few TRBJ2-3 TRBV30 TGTGCCTGGAGTGGGTTTAACATCTACACAGATACGCAGTATTTT CAWSGFNIYTDTQYF